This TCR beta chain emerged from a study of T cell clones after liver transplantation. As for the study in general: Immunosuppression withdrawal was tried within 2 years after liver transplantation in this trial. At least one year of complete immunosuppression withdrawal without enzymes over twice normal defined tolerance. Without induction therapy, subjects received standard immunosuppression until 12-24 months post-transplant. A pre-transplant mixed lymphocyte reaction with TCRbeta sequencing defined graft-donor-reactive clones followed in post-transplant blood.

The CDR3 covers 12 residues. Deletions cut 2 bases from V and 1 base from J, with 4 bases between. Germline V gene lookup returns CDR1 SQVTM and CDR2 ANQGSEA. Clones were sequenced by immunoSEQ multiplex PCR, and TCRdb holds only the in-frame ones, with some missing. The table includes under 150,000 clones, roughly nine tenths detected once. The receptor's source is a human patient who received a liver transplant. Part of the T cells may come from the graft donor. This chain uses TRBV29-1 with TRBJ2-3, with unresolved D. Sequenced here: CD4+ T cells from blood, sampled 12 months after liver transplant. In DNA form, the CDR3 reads TGCAGCGTTGAAATGGGCACAGATACGCAGTATTTT. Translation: CSVEMGTDTQYF.